This paragraph covers one T cell receptor (beta chain) sequence. The authors' processing: It was from reference gene primer amplification that nucleated cell counts were estimated. The protocol was immunoSEQ multiplex PCR, while the TCRdb copy is restricted to in-frame clones and leaves out a portion. The D gene and trimming were derived from the DNA, and the V and J assignments and clone size from that table. This sample carries 150,000 to 200,000 clones, 86% of them seen once, and the ten largest clones take 5.5% to 8.5%. V gave up 3 bases and J gave up 10 bases, with 16 bases separating them. Looked up from germline, CDR1 is MNHEY and CDR2 is SMNVEV (reference sequence). CDR3 length: 15 residues. This specimen belongs to a study of blood T cell repertoires in COVID-19. Background on the study: Sample material is recorded as cDNA or gDNA derived from T cells, B-cell-depleted T cells, or PBMCs.

Sequenced input: peripheral blood. The gene calls are TRBV27 and TRBJ1-6; TRBD1 might be the D (6 bases). This receptor was identified in a woman of 80 years or more in a cohort sampled during active or convalescent COVID-19. DNA of the CDR3: TGTGCCAGCAGTTTGTCAGGGGTAACAGGCTCACCCCTCCACTTT. Residues: CASSLSGVTGSPLHF.